The present T cell receptor beta chain was sequenced within a study of blood T cell repertoires in COVID-19. Study overall: Both acute and convalescent COVID-19 samples were obtained from the United States, Italy and Spain. PBMCs, B-cell-depleted T cells, or T cells provided the cDNA or gDNA that made up the material.

Assay used: immunoSEQ multiplex PCR; TCRdb lists only in-frame clones, some missing. The sample holds fewer than 150,000 clones; more than 75% are singletons and the top ten take approximately 4.2%. This CDR3 has 15 residues. CDR1 and CDR2 (germline): LGHNT, FRNRAP. The ends were cut back, 2 bases at V and 4 bases at J, with 12 bases in the middle. V usage is TRBV12-5 and J usage is TRBJ1-5; D gene ambiguous. The clonotype comes from a woman in her thirties or forties with acute or convalescent COVID-19. The sequenced sample consisted of peripheral blood. The CDR3 protein is CASGLSGEENQPQHF. The CDR3 DNA sequence: TGTGCTAGTGGTTTGTCCGGTGAGGAGAATCAGCCCCAGCATTTT.